These T cell receptor beta chains were read from a single sample in a study of CD8 T cells in ankylosing spondylitis. TCRdb analysed the 5' RACE reads with MiXCR anew, one entry per CDR3 protein. The table records about 390,000 distinct CDR3 sequences, about 22% of them present only once. The source material was blood, either unsorted or a sorted T cell fraction (not recorded which). Source of these receptors: a male donor with ankylosing spondylitis. Each CDR3 is given with its conserved first and last residue. Fields, in order: V gene, J gene, clone size, D gene, CDR3 DNA, CDR3 protein. The D gene is left open where the match is weak. Clone size is stated in some rows and not others, as once, few, many or a class when expanded.

TRBV3-1,TRBJ1-5,.,.,TGTGCCAGCAGCCCCAGCCTGATGGGTCAGCCCCAGCATTTT,CASSPSLMGQPQHF
TRBV20-1,TRBJ2-3,.,TRBD2,TGCAGTGCTAGACTAGCGGGAGGTTCGTTTTTGAGCACAGATACGCAGTATTTT,CSARLAGGSFLSTDTQYF
TRBV20-1,TRBJ1-1,.,.,TGCAGTGCCCTGTCCGGCCGATCTGAAGCTTTCTTT,CSALSGRSEAFF
TRBV14,TRBJ2-1,.,.,TGTGCCAGCAGCCAAGGGTCGAGGACTTTCTCCTACAATGAGCAGTTCTTC,CASSQGSRTFSYNEQFF
TRBV28,TRBJ2-3,.,.,TGTGCCAGCAGGCCCGGAGGGGGCGGGAGAACAGATACGCAGTATTTT,CASRPGGGGRTDTQYF
TRBV10-3,TRBJ2-3,few,.,TGTGCCATCAGGGCGGGGTTACCAGATACGCAGTATTTT,CAIRAGLPDTQYF
TRBV7-9,TRBJ2-3,.,.,TGTGCCAGGGGAGTAGGGGATACGCAGTATTTT,CARGVGDTQYF
TRBV7-2,TRBJ2-5,.,TRBD2,TGTGCCAGCAGCTTAGGTGCTAGCGGGTGGGAGACCCAGTACTTC,CASSLGASGWETQYF
TRBV19,TRBJ2-7,few,.,TGTGCCAGTAGTAAGTCCAGGGACTTCTCCTACGAGCAGTACTTC,CASSKSRDFSYEQYF
TRBV2,TRBJ2-6,.,.,TGTGCCAACTCGGACAGTGTCCCTGGGGCCAACGTCCTGACTTTC,CANSDSVPGANVLTF
TRBV6-1,TRBJ2-1,.,.,TGTGCCAGCAGTGGGGGGGTCGTTACCTACAATGAGCAGTTCTTC,CASSGGVVTYNEQFF
TRBV4-1,TRBJ2-2,.,.,TGCGCCAGCAGCCATGGGGGAATGAGTTCGAACACCGGGGAGCTGTTTTTT,CASSHGGMSSNTGELFF
TRBV6-1,TRBJ2-2,.,.,TGTGCCAGCAGTGAGAGCGGGAACACCGGGGAGCTGTTTTTT,CASSESGNTGELFF
TRBV20-1,TRBJ1-2,.,.,TGCAGTGGACGTGGCTCCTATGGCTACACCTTC,CSGRGSYGYTF
TRBV3-1,TRBJ2-7,few,.,TGTGCCAGCAGCCAAGCCACGCACTACGAGCAGTACTTC,CASSQATHYEQYF
TRBV19,TRBJ2-3,.,TRBD1,TGTGCCAGTAGTATAGAAACGTGGGACAGGGGAACGCAGTATTTT,CASSIETWDRGTQYF
TRBV27,TRBJ1-2,few,.,TGTGCCAGCAGACCCTCGGCCCGAAACTATGGCTACACCTTC,CASRPSARNYGYTF
TRBV12-3/TRBV12-4,TRBJ1-1,.,.,TGTGCCAGCAGTTTGTATTTGGGGGGGGAAGCTTTCTTT,CASSLYLGGEAFF
TRBV5-6,TRBJ2-1,.,.,TGTGCCAGCAGCCCTAGTCTAGTCGGGGAGTTTAATGAGCAGTTCTTC,CASSPSLVGEFNEQFF
TRBV24-1,TRBJ2-1,.,.,TGTGCCACCAGTGGACCCTACAATGAGCAGTTCTTC,CATSGPYNEQFF
TRBV20-1,TRBJ2-2,few,TRBD1,TGCAGCGCGAGACAGGGGGCGACCGGGGAGCTGTTTTTT,CSARQGATGELFF
TRBV3-1,TRBJ2-1,many,.,TGTGCCAGCAGCGCTGATGGGGGATACGCGTTCTTC,CASSADGGYAFF
TRBV29-1,TRBJ1-2,.,.,TGCAGCGTTCCGGACAGTAACTATGGCTACACCTTC,CSVPDSNYGYTF
TRBV28,TRBJ1-5,.,TRBD1,TGTGCCAGCAGTTTATCAGGGGGCAAATATGGCAATCAGCCCCAGCATTTT,CASSLSGGKYGNQPQHF
TRBV10-3,TRBJ2-7,few,.,TGTGCCATCAGTGAGATTAGCGGACACGCTACCTACGAGCAGTACTTC,CAISEISGHATYEQYF
TRBV12-3/TRBV12-4,TRBJ1-3,few,.,TGTGCCAGCAGTTTCGACCTCTCCGGAAACACCATATATTTT,CASSFDLSGNTIYF
TRBV6-1,TRBJ1-2,few,.,TGTGCCAGCAGAAGGGGACGGGACTATGGCTACACCTTC,CASRRGRDYGYTF
TRBV9,TRBJ2-3,few,TRBD2,TGTGCCAGCAGCTCCCGCTGGGCTAGCGGGACCACAGATACGCAGTATTTT,CASSSRWASGTTDTQYF
TRBV18,TRBJ1-1,.,.,TGTGCCAGCTCGGGTTTCGGGAACACTGAAGCTTTCTTT,CASSGFGNTEAFF
TRBV6-2/TRBV6-3,TRBJ2-7,few,.,TGTGCCAGCACTTCCACTTACGAGCAGTACTTC,CASTSTYEQYF
TRBV29-1,TRBJ2-7,.,TRBD1,TGCAGCGTCGGGACAGGAGCCTACGAGCAGTACTTC,CSVGTGAYEQYF
TRBV5-1,TRBJ2-3,many,.,TGCGCCAGCAGCATCGGAGATACGCAGTATTTT,CASSIGDTQYF
TRBV7-2,TRBJ2-5,few,.,TGTGCCAGCAGCTCTCCGGGGCGGACCCAGTACTTC,CASSSPGRTQYF
TRBV6-1,TRBJ2-1,.,TRBD2,TGTGCCAGCAGTGAAACTAGCGCGAACAATGAGCAGTTCTTC,CASSETSANNEQFF
TRBV5-1,TRBJ2-7,many,.,TGCGCCAGCAGCCCCCTGACAGGCGAGCGGCAGTACTTC,CASSPLTGERQYF
TRBV7-9,TRBJ2-7,.,TRBD2,TGTGCCAGCAGCCCGCCAGGACTAGCGACCTCCTACGAGCAGTACTTC,CASSPPGLATSYEQYF
TRBV7-9,TRBJ2-3,few,.,TGTGCCAGCAGCTTATCGGCAGTGGATACGCAGTATTTT,CASSLSAVDTQYF
TRBV24-1,TRBJ2-3,.,.,TGTGCCACTCAACGTGCTGGCACAGATACGCAGTATTTT,CATQRAGTDTQYF
TRBV5-1,TRBJ1-2,few,TRBD1,TGCGCCAGCAGCTTGGCCTTCTTGGTCGGTGCGGACAGGGCGGGCTACACCTTC,CASSLAFLVGADRAGYTF
TRBV4-3,TRBJ1-1,.,.,TGCGCCAGCAGCCAAGATCCCGGGGCTAACACTGAAGCTTTCTTT,CASSQDPGANTEAFF
TRBV5-1,TRBJ2-3,many,TRBD2,TGCGCCAGCAGCATAGCGGGAGGGCCCACAGATACGCAGTATTTT,CASSIAGGPTDTQYF
TRBV18,TRBJ1-5,once,.,TGTGCCAGCTCTCCCGACATTAGCAATCAGCCCCAGCATTTT,CASSPDISNQPQHF
TRBV24-1,TRBJ2-1,.,.,TGTGCCACCCCTATTGGTTATCCCAATGAGCAGTTCTTC,CATPIGYPNEQFF
TRBV5-6,TRBJ2-7,once,TRBD2,TGTGCCAGCAGCTCAATAGCGGGAGGTAGATACGAGCAGTACTTC,CASSSIAGGRYEQYF
TRBV15,TRBJ2-7,few,.,TGTGCCACCAGCAGAGATTATGGAGCAGCCTACGAGCAGTACTTC,CATSRDYGAAYEQYF
TRBV5-1,TRBJ2-7,.,TRBD2,TGCGCCAGCAGGGGAGGTGTCGGCGCGGGAGAGGGGTACGAGCAGTACTTC,CASRGGVGAGEGYEQYF
TRBV5-1,TRBJ1-1,.,.,TGCGCCAGCAGCTTGTCACCGGGTTTGAGGAACACTGAAGCTTTCTTT,CASSLSPGLRNTEAFF
TRBV5-1,TRBJ2-1,many,.,TGCGCCAGCAGCTTGGGTGGGGTCTCCTACAATGAGCAGTTCTTC,CASSLGGVSYNEQFF
TRBV4-1,TRBJ2-1,few,TRBD2,TGCGCCAGCAGCCACCCCTGGCGGGAGGACTACAATGAGCAGTTCTTC,CASSHPWREDYNEQFF
TRBV7-8,TRBJ1-1,.,.,TGTGCCAGCAGCCCCTCCATACGGGGGAACACTGAAGCTTTCTTT,CASSPSIRGNTEAFF
TRBV5-1,TRBJ2-5,few,.,TGCGCCAGCAGCCAACTGGGGGAGACCCAGTACTTC,CASSQLGETQYF
TRBV20-1,TRBJ1-4,.,.,TGCAGTGCGATCGGGACAAGGAGGCGGGAAAAACTGTTTTTT,CSAIGTRRREKLFF
TRBV6-5,TRBJ1-1,.,.,TGTGCCAGCAGTGAGAACACTGAAGCTTTCTTT,CASSENTEAFF
TRBV12-3/TRBV12-4,TRBJ2-7,many,.,TGTGCCAGCAGTTTAGATACCACCCTCGAGCAGTACTTC,CASSLDTTLEQYF
TRBV20-1,TRBJ2-2,once,.,TGCAGTGCTAGAGATCCGAGGGGGGACGCGAACACCGGGGAGCTGTTTTTT,CSARDPRGDANTGELFF
TRBV2,TRBJ2-1,.,.,TGTGCCAGCAGTGAGGTCCTAGCCTACAATGAGCAGTTCTTC,CASSEVLAYNEQFF
TRBV28,TRBJ2-4,.,.,TGTGCCAGCAGTTCCCCGGAGGGGGGGGACAGGCATATCCTAGCCAAAAACATTCAGTACTTC,CASSSPEGGDRHILAKNIQYF